This is a list of T cell receptor beta chains from one sample in a study of shared clonotypes between healthy human individuals. Method: immunoSEQ multiplex PCR; TCRdb's copy keeps in-frame clones and lacks some. Among about 820,000 clones listed, over 90% were seen once. The sequencing sample was made of naive CD8+ T cells sorted from blood. These receptors originate from a man younger than 40 in good health. Both conserved end residues are part of each CDR3. Each record gives: clone size, V gene, J gene, D gene, CDR3 DNA, CDR3 protein. The D gene is left open where the match is weak. Clone sizes are given selectively: once, few, many, or a class where the clone is expanded.

NA,TRBV19,TRBJ1-5,NA,TGTGCCAGTACCCGAAGGCAGAGAGATCAGCCCCAGCATTTT,CASTRRQRDQPQHF
few,TRBV6-1,TRBJ2-7,TRBD2,TGTGCCAGCAGTGCTACTAGCGGGTGGAGGTACTTC,CASSATSGWRYF
NA,TRBV7-8,TRBJ1-4,NA,TGTGCCAGCTCGGAATCAACTAATGAAAAACTGTTTTTT,CASSESTNEKLFF
NA,TRBV9,TRBJ2-1,NA,TGTGCCAGCAGCGTAGATGGAGGCTCCTACAATGAGCAGTTCTTC,CASSVDGGSYNEQFF
NA,TRBV14,TRBJ2-5,TRBD1,TGTGCCAGCAGCCAAGATAGATTGGACAGGGCCCGGGAGACCCAGTACTTC,CASSQDRLDRARETQYF
NA,TRBV2,TRBJ2-1,TRBD2,TGTGCCAGCAGTGAAGCAGCGGGAGTCCATGAGCAGTTCTTC,CASSEAAGVHEQFF
NA,TRBV27,TRBJ2-3,NA,TGTGCCAGCAGTTCATATACCCCAGGGGAACTCGAGCCTACCACAGATACGCAGTATTTT,CASSSYTPGELEPTTDTQYF
once,TRBV19,TRBJ2-1,NA,TGTGCCAGTAATCGTAACAATGAGCAGTTCTTC,CASNRNNEQFF
NA,TRBV27,TRBJ1-2,NA,TGTGCCAGCAGTTTATTGTCAGGGGCGGATGGCTACACCTTC,CASSLLSGADGYTF
NA,TRBV25-1,TRBJ1-1,NA,TGTGCCAGCAGTGTTGCTGACACTGAAGCTTTCTTT,CASSVADTEAFF
NA,TRBV5-1,TRBJ2-5,TRBD1,TGCGCCAGTCGACAGGGCAGGGGGTTACAAGAGACCCAGTACTTC,CASRQGRGLQETQYF
NA,TRBV28,TRBJ2-3,TRBD2,TGTGCCAGCAGTGGACTAGCGGGAGGGATCACAGATACGCAGTATTTT,CASSGLAGGITDTQYF
NA,TRBV9,TRBJ2-1,TRBD2,TGTGCCAGCAGCGTAGCTAGCGGGACCAACAATGAGCAGTTCTTC,CASSVASGTNNEQFF
NA,TRBV4-3,TRBJ1-2,NA,TGCGCCAGCAGCCAAGAACGGACAAACTATGGCTACACCTTC,CASSQERTNYGYTF
NA,TRBV30,TRBJ2-1,NA,TGTGCCTGGAGTCCGCTTCTGGGCGGGATTGTGCAATACAATGAGCAGTTCTTC,CAWSPLLGGIVQYNEQFF
NA,TRBV7-9,TRBJ2-7,NA,TGTGCCAGCAGCTTACAGTTCAGCTACGAGCAGTACTTC,CASSLQFSYEQYF
once,TRBV4-3,TRBJ2-2,NA,TGCGCCAGCAGTCATCGCGGGGAAACCGGGGAGCTGTTTTTT,CASSHRGETGELFF
NA,TRBV5-1,TRBJ2-1,NA,TGCGCCAGCAGCGTAGCGACCAATGAGCAGTTCTTC,CASSVATNEQFF
few,TRBV7-9,TRBJ1-2,NA,TGTGCCAGCAGTTCAAGGGGAACTAACTATGGCTACACCTTC,CASSSRGTNYGYTF
NA,TRBV5-6,TRBJ2-7,NA,TGTGCCAGCAGCCCCGAATCAAGGGCCCACTCCTACGAGCAGTACTTC,CASSPESRAHSYEQYF
NA,TRBV7-9,TRBJ2-3,TRBD1,TGTGCCAGCAGCTTACGGGACAGCGGTATTTATTTT,CASSLRDSGIYF
NA,TRBV5-5,TRBJ2-3,TRBD2,TGTGCCAGCAGCTTGGGACTAGCGAGCACAGATACGCAGTATTTT,CASSLGLASTDTQYF
NA,TRBV5-4,TRBJ2-7,TRBD2,TGTGCCAGCAGCCGGACTAGCGGGAGAGGCGAGCAGTACTTC,CASSRTSGRGEQYF
NA,TRBV19,TRBJ2-1,TRBD1,TGTGCCACCGGACAGGGGGGTGGGTACAATGAGCAGTTCTTC,CATGQGGGYNEQFF
NA,TRBV7-8,TRBJ2-7,NA,TGTGCCAGCAGCTCATCCTCGGACAGCTACTCCTACGAGCAGTACTTC,CASSSSSDSYSYEQYF
once,TRBV5-4,TRBJ2-2,TRBD1,TGTGCCAGCAGCGAGGGACAGGGATCCACCGGGGAGCTGTTTTTT,CASSEGQGSTGELFF
NA,TRBV27,TRBJ2-3,NA,TGTGCCAGCAGTTCACCACTAGCCCCTACGCAGTATTTT,CASSSPLAPTQYF
NA,TRBV9,TRBJ2-7,NA,TGTGCCAGCAGCGTAGATGTCGGATCCTACGAGCAGTACTTC,CASSVDVGSYEQYF
NA,TRBV7-9,TRBJ1-2,NA,TGTGCCATCTACAGGGCTGGCTATGGCTACACCTTC,CAIYRAGYGYTF
NA,TRBV10-1,TRBJ2-1,NA,TGCGCCAGCAGTGAGTCCCGGGACTACAATGAGCAGTTCTTC,CASSESRDYNEQFF
NA,TRBV6-6,TRBJ2-7,TRBD2,TGTGCCAGCAGTTCTAGCGGGAGGGCCATCGACGAGCAGTACTTC,CASSSSGRAIDEQYF
NA,TRBV5-1,TRBJ2-1,TRBD1,TGCGCCAGCAGCAACCCCGGCACAGGGGACGGCAATGAGCAGTTCTTC,CASSNPGTGDGNEQFF
NA,TRBV4-3,TRBJ2-2,NA,TGCGCCAGCAGCCAACAGACCAACACCGGGGAGCTGTTTTTT,CASSQQTNTGELFF
NA,TRBV28,TRBJ2-7,TRBD2,TGTGCCAGCAGTCCCCACCAGTCGCGGGAGTTCAACGAGCAGTACTTC,CASSPHQSREFNEQYF
NA,TRBV14,TRBJ2-1,TRBD2,TGTGCCAGCAGCCAAGACTCTTCAGGCGGGAGCTCCTACAATGAGCAGTTCTTC,CASSQDSSGGSSYNEQFF
NA,TRBV5-4,TRBJ2-3,NA,TGTGCCAGCAGCTTGATATCGGCTAGCACAGATACGCAGTATTTT,CASSLISASTDTQYF
NA,TRBV11-2,TRBJ2-7,TRBD1,TGTGCCAGCAGCTTAGCGGACAGGGAGGAGCAGTACTTC,CASSLADREEQYF
NA,TRBV7-9,TRBJ2-5,TRBD2,TGTGCCACCTCTAGCGGGAGACAAGAGACCCAGTACTTC,CATSSGRQETQYF
few,TRBV7-3,TRBJ2-1,NA,TGTGCCAGCAGCCCCGACTGGTTCAATGAGCAGTTCTTC,CASSPDWFNEQFF